The 19 T cell receptor beta chains given below trace back to one sample, sequenced in a study of T cells in Graves' hyperthyroidism and ophthalmopathy. Amplified TCR beta CDR3 regions derived from RNA transcripts. The HTBI primer set drove a first-round RT-PCR of the TCR CDR3. TCRdb analysed the multiplex PCR reads with MiXCR anew, one entry per CDR3 protein. This table holds about 400,000 distinct CDR3 sequences, about 15% found once. The sample consisted of blood. These receptors were taken from a woman in her thirties with Graves' hyperthyroidism.

The chain recombines TRBV11-2 with TRBJ2-4, with TRBD2 as a possible D gene (5 bases). CDR1 is SGHAT, CDR2 FQNNGV, per germline. V gave up 0 bases and J gave up 8 bases, with 8 bases separating them. CDR3 length equals 13 residues. In DNA, the CDR3 is TGTGCCAGCAGCTTAGATCGGCGGGACATTCAGTACTTC. This encodes CASSLDRRDIQYF.

This clonotype has more than one count but fewer than ten. The CDR3 nucleotides are TGTGCCAGCAGCCAAGATCTGACGGGAGCCTACAATGAGCAGTTCTTC. Its protein is CASSQDLTGAYNEQFF. The V call is TRBV4-2, the J call TRBJ2-1; a weak D match, TRBD2 (6 bases). CDR1 and CDR2 from the germline V gene are LGHNA and YNFKEQ. V lost 0 bases and J lost 2, with 11 bases in between. The CDR3 consists of 16 residues.

The gene calls are TRBV20-1 and TRBJ2-4; 12 nucleotides match TRBD2. The length of the CDR3 is 16 residues. With V trimmed by 6 bases and J by 3 bases, 9 bases remained unmatched. Germline CDR1 DFQATT, CDR2 SNEGSKA (reference sequence). The DNA of the CDR3 is TGCAGTGCCGGACTAGCGGGGAATGGAGGCAAAAACATTCAGTACTTC. Its translation: CSAGLAGNGGKNIQYF.

This clonotype was seen a few times. The chain employs TRBV7-8 and TRBJ2-7, with D perhaps given as TRBD1 or TRBD2 (5 bases each). The germline gives CDR1 SGHVS, CDR2 FQNEAQ. V lost 0 bases and J 9 bases, leaving 15 bases between the germline ends. The CDR3 contains 14 residues. In nucleotides, the CDR3 is TGTGCCAGCAGCTTAGCAGGAAGGGTGGGGGTGCAGTACTTC. Translation gives CASSLAGRVGVQYF.

This chain joins TRBV3-1 and TRBJ1-2; 8 nucleotides line up with TRBD1. CDR1 and CDR2 (germline): LGHDT, YNNKEL (reference sequence). Trimming removed 4 bases from V and 7 bases from J; junction bases left unmatched: 8. The CDR3 length is 14 residues. CDR3 region: CASSPIYRGSGYTF. CDR3 sequence (DNA): TGTGCCAGCAGCCCGATCTACAGGGGGTCTGGCTACACCTTC.

This clonotype was detected ten times or more. J is TRBJ2-1 and V is TRBV27; 11 nucleotides agree with TRBD1. The V segment lost 5 bases and the J segment 2 bases; nucleotides outside the gene matches: 5. The CDR3 runs to 16 residues. Germline lookup yields CDR1 MNHEY and CDR2 SMNVEV (reference sequence). CDR3 DNA: TGTGCCAGCAGTGCATGGACAGGGGGCGCCTACAATGAGCAGTTCTTC. This translates into CASSAWTGGAYNEQFF.

This clonotype was seen more than once but under ten times. The V and J genes are TRBV3-1 and TRBJ2-1; 13 nucleotides match TRBD2. The CDR3 contains 15 residues. V shed 6 bases, J shed 4 bases, and the junction held 3 bases outside the gene matches. Germline V lookup: CDR1 LGHDT, CDR2 YNNKEL (reference sequence). CDR3 bases: TGTGCCAGCAGATCACTAGCGGGAGGGTACAATGAGCAGTTCTTC. Protein: CASRSLAGGYNEQFF.

V gene TRBV11-2 combines with J gene TRBJ2-3, with 8 bases that match TRBD1. The junction had 4 bases not matched to a gene; V was cut back by 5 bases and J by 0 bases. The CDR3 sequence is 15 residues long. CDR1 is SGHAT, CDR2 FQNNGV, per germline. CDR3 loop: CASSVRGHSTDTQYF. Written as DNA, the CDR3 is TGTGCCAGCAGCGTCAGGGGGCATAGCACAGATACGCAGTATTTT.

In this sample, this clonotype turned up a few times. The rearrangement links TRBV20-1 to TRBJ2-3, with 14 positions matching TRBD2. The germline V gene has CDR1 DFQATT and CDR2 SNEGSKA (reference sequence). Trimming took 3 bases from V and 6 from J; bases not matched to a gene: 8. The CDR3 totals 16 residues. The CDR3 region is CSASSGLAGGADTQYF. Written as DNA, the CDR3 is TGCAGTGCTAGCTCCGGACTAGCGGGAGGAGCTGATACGCAGTATTTT.

V usage is TRBV3-1 and J usage is TRBJ2-7; D is perhaps TRBD2 (6 bases). V shed 4 bases and J shed 2 bases, with 27 bases lying between them. The CDR3 sequence is 19 residues long. CDR1 LGHDT and CDR2 YNNKEL come from the germline V gene (reference sequence). The CDR3 DNA sequence: TGTGCCAGCAGCCGAATCACTACCACGGGGCGGGGTGGCCCCTACGAGCAGTACTTC. The encoded protein is CASSRITTTGRGGPYEQYF.

The chain links TRBV19 to TRBJ1-1; a possible D gene is TRBD1 (6 bases). Trimming removed 6 bases from V and 5 bases from J, with 16 bases in between. The germline V gene encodes CDR1 LNHDA and CDR2 SQIVND (reference sequence). The CDR3 spans 14 residues. CDR3 sequence reads: CASRDGGGKTEAFF. The CDR3 coding sequence is TGTGCCAGTAGGGACGGGGGCGGAAAGACTGAAGCTTTCTTT.

This chain uses TRBV7-6 with TRBJ2-1, with a weak D call TRBD2 (6 bases). This CDR3 region has 13 residues. Trimming removed 4 bases at V and 10 bases at J, with 14 bases between. Germline CDR1 SGHVS, CDR2 FNYEAQ. As DNA, the CDR3 is TGTGCCAGCAGCTCACGACTAGAGCCCGAGCAGTTCTTC. Protein sequence: CASSSRLEPEQFF.

This clonotype was counted ten times or more. V usage is TRBV10-3 and J usage is TRBJ2-1; weak D call: TRBD2 (6 bases). The CDR3 contains 14 residues. V was clipped by 6 bases and J by 5 bases, with 14 bases between them. CDR1 is ENHRY and CDR2 is SYGVKD in the germline V gene. CDR3 coding DNA: TGTGCCATCAGACACGGGACTGGCAACAATGAGCAGTTCTTC. Protein: CAIRHGTGNNEQFF.

The chain links TRBV7-9 to TRBJ1-4; D call uncertain. The CDR3 is 12 residues long. V gave up 7 bases and J gave up 8 bases, with 11 bases separating them. The V gene's germline CDR1 is SEHNR and CDR2 FQNEAQ (reference sequence). The CDR3 spells CASTFGYEKLFF. The DNA for the CDR3 is TGTGCCAGCACATTCGGGTACGAAAAACTGTTTTTT.

Many counts were recorded for this clonotype. This chain links TRBV18 with TRBJ1-2, with no clear D. Trimming took 4 bases from V and 4 from J, leaving 10 bases between them. CDR1 KGHSH and CDR2 LQKENI come from the germline V gene. This CDR3 contains 13 residues. CDR3 DNA sequence: TGTGCCAGCTCACAAGGAAACTCCTATGGCTACACCTTC. It is translated as CASSQGNSYGYTF. The variable domain in full, completed from reference TRBV18 and TRBJ1-2, reads NAGVMQNPRHLVRRRGQEARLRCSPMKGHSHVYWYRQLPEEGLKFMVYLQKENIIDESGMPKERFSAEFPKEGPSILRIQQVVRGDSAAYFCASSQGNSYGYTFGSGTRLTVV.

The table lists this clonotype with a few counts. The rearrangement links TRBV28 to TRBJ1-2; 7 bases line up with TRBD1. Germline V gives CDR1 MDHEN, CDR2 SYDVKM. The CDR3 has 12 amino acids. Germline trimming cut 5 bases from V and 12 bases from J; bases unmatched to any gene: 9. The chain's CDR3 is CASSILTGSHTF. In DNA form, the CDR3 reads TGTGCCAGCAGTATACTGACAGGGTCCCACACCTTC.

J is TRBJ2-7 and V is TRBV4-1; D might be TRBD2 (5 bases). Germline V gene sequence: CDR1 MGHRA, CDR2 YSYEKL. The CDR3 is made up of 14 amino acids. V was clipped by 1 base and J by 0 bases, with 7 bases between them. Written as DNA, the CDR3 is TGCGCCAGCAGCCAAGGCCGGGACTCCTACGAGCAGTACTTC. Translation gives CASSQGRDSYEQYF.

This clonotype came up many times. V usage is TRBV2 and J usage is TRBJ2-3, with a possible D match to TRBD1 (5 bases). Trimming shortened V by 8 bases and J by 5 bases, and 11 bases separated the two germline ends. Germline lookup yields CDR1 SNHLY and CDR2 FYNNEI. The CDR3 length is 12 residues. The CDR3 DNA sequence: TGTGCCAGCGCAAGGGGCGGAGATACGCAGTATTTT. It translates to CASARGGDTQYF.

The chain combines TRBV7-9 with TRBJ1-2, with D tentatively TRBD1 (6 bases). CDR3 size: 16 residues. The V gene lost 3 bases and the J gene lost 5 bases, with 19 bases spanning the gap. Germline V lookup: CDR1 SEHNR, CDR2 FQNEAQ (reference sequence). The CDR3 sequence: CASSLSDSGTLYGYTF. CDR3 DNA: TGTGCCAGCAGCTTGTCGGACTCCGGGACATTATATGGCTACACCTTC.